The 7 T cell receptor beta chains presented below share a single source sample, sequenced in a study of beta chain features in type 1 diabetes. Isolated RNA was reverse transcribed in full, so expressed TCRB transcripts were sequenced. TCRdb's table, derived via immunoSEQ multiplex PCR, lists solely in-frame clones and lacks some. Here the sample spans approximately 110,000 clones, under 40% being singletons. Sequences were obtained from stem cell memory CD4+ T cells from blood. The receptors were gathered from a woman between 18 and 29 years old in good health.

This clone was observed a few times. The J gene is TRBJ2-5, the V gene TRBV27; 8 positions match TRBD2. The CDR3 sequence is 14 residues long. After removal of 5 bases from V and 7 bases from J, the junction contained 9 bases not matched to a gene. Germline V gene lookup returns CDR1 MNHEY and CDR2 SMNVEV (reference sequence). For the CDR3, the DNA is TGTGCCAGCAGTAGTTTAGCGGGGAAAGGGACCCAGTACTTC. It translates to CASSSLAGKGTQYF.

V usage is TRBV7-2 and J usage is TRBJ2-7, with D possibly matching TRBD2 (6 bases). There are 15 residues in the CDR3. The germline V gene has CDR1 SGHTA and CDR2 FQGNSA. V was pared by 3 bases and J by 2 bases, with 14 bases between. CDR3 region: CASSFPGAVTYEQYF. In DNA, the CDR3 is TGTGCCAGCAGCTTCCCGGGAGCGGTAACCTACGAGCAGTACTTC.

CDR3 nucleotide sequence: TGCAGCGTTGAAGATCGGAATGGGCTCTACAATGAGCAGTTCTTC. Its translation is CSVEDRNGLYNEQFF. The chain employs TRBV29-1 and TRBJ2-1; no clear D. V was trimmed by 0 bases and J by 3 bases, leaving 12 bases between them. From germline, CDR1 is SQVTM and CDR2 ANQGSEA. The CDR3 contains 15 residues.

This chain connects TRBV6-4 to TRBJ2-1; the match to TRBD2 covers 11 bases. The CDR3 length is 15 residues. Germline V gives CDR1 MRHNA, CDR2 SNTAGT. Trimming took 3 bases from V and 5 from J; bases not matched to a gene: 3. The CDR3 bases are TGTGCCAGCAGTGATGGGACTAGCGGAAACAATGAGCAGTTCTTC. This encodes CASSDGTSGNNEQFF.

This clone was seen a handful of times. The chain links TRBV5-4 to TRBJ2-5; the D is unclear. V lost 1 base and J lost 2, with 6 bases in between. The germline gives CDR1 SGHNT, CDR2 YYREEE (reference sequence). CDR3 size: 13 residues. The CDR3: CASSLTRQETQYF. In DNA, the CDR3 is TGTGCCAGCAGCTTGACCAGACAAGAGACCCAGTACTTC.

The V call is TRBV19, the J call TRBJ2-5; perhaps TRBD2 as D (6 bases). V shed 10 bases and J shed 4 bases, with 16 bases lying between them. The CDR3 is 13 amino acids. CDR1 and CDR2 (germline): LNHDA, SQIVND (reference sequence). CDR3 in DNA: TGTGCCACCTCGGAGGGAGTGGTAGAGACCCAGTACTTC. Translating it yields CATSEGVVETQYF.

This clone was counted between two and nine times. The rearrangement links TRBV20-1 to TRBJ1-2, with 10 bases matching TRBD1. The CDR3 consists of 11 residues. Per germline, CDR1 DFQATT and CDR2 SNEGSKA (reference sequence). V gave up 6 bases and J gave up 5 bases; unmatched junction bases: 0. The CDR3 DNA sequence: TGCAGTGCGGACAGGGGGTATGGCTACACCTTC. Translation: CSADRGYGYTF.